This TCR beta chain appears in the sequencing data of a study of shared clonotypes between healthy human individuals. The germline V and J ends were trimmed by 4 bases and 6 bases, with 14 bases remaining between them. This CDR3 comprises 13 residues. CDR1 is SGHRS, CDR2 YFSETQ, per germline. Method: immunoSEQ multiplex PCR; TCRdb's copy keeps in-frame clones and lacks some. Found here are tens of thousands of clones, 62% of them singletons; the top ten hold over 50%. The sequence was obtained from a man aged 25 to 45 in good health. The chain couples TRBV5-1 to TRBJ2-7; D not resolved. Sequencing input: memory CD8+ T cells sorted from blood. The subset: CD45RO+ cells pooled with CCR7-negative TemRA cells. The CDR3 loop reads CASSATWGSEQYF. The CDR3 nucleotides are TGCGCCAGCAGCGCCACGTGGGGATCCGAGCAGTACTTC.